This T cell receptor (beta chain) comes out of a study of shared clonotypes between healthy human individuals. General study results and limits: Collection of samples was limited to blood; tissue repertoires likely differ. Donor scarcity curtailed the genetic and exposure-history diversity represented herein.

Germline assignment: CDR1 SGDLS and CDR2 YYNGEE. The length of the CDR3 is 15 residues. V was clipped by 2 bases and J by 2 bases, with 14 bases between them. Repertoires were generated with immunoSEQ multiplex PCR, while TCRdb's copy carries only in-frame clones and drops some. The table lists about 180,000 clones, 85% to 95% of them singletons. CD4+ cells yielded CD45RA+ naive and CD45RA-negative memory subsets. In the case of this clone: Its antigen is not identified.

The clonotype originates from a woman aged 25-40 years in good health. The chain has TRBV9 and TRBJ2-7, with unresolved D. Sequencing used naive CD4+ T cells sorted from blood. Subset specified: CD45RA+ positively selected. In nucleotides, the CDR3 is TGTGCCAGCAGCGTTTCTTCCGGGTCCCCCTACGAGCAGTACTTC. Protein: CASSVSSGSPYEQYF.